This T cell receptor beta chain comes out of a study of circulating CD8 cells and anti-PD-1 response in melanoma. Overall study context: Of roughly 13 patients, seven got anti-PD-1 first and six had prior therapy.

This clonotype qualifies as medium-sized. Each library started from approximately 14 ng of total RNA using the QIAseq Immune Repertoire TCR panel. TCRdb called the reads again in MiXCR, with one record for every CDR3 protein. Of about 1,000 distinct CDR3 sequences listed, approximately 9.7% are singletons. Live CD3+CD8+TCRalphabeta+ cells were sorted into four subsets by PD-1 and/or TIGIT. The CDR3 spans 14 residues. V was shortened by 4 bases and J by 4 bases, with 14 bases between the two germline ends. Germline loops: CDR1 LNHDA, CDR2 SQIVND (reference sequence). This specimen was CD8+ T cells from PBMCs, taken at baseline or after one month of anti-PD-1 therapy (not recorded which). This receptor was obtained from a human donor with melanoma. The rearrangement joins TRBV19 to TRBJ2-7; D is tentatively TRBD1 or TRBD2 (5 bases each). CDR3 sequence reads: CASSTAGTEYEQYF. The DNA for the CDR3 is TGTGCCAGTAGTACCGCCGGGACCGAATACGAGCAGTACTTC.